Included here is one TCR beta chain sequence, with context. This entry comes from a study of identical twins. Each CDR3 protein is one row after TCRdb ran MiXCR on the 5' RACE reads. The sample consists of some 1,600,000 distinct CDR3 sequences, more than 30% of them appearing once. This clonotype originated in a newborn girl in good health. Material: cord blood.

The CDR3 region has the DNA TGTGCCAGCAGTGAATCCCCCCCCCAGTACTTC. Translated, it gives CASSESPPQYF. The chain employs TRBV6-1 and TRBJ2-7; unclear D gene. V lost 2 bases and J lost 10, with 9 bases in between. This CDR3 contains 11 residues. From germline, CDR1 is MNHNS and CDR2 SASEGT.